This TCR beta chain was found in a study of blood T cell repertoires in COVID-19 (dated by TCRdb to 2020 to 2022). For the study in its entirety: Collaborator samples came from the United States, Italy and Spain and covered acute and convalescent phases of COVID-19. Where available, HLA class I and class II types were obtained from metadata supplied by the sample provider rather than from assay-based typing. The prospective study material was composed of cDNA or gDNA derived from T cells, B-cell-depleted T cells, or PBMCs. Deeply sampled blood TCRbeta repertoires from subjects exposed to, actively infected with, or recovered from COVID-19 were included in the dataset. A freely available public database, intended as a resource for researchers studying the immune response to SARS-CoV-2, is where the repertoires were released. The samples were drawn from two sources: the first 160 participants of the ongoing ImmuneRACE study, and over 1,000 subjects contributed by 6 global collaborators. Nearly every sample came with metadata listing a de-identified subject ID, COVID-19 status, age in years and sex. Points the paper makes about the study in general: The quantity of clinical and demographic metadata differed by source and by participant and was supplied without curation.

From a lookup of the germline V gene (reference sequence), CDR1 and CDR2 are MNHEY and SMNVEV. V loses 6 bases of germline sequence and J loses 0 bases, and the interval between the two ends is 12 bases. The CDR3 measures 15 amino acids from cysteine to phenylalanine. The CDR3 DNA has 45 bases and is translated from base 1. Regarding this clone: The specificity of this receptor is unknown. No much larger clone is present one base from it, and per-base qualities are unavailable. Other DNA sequences in the sample encode the same CDR3.

TCRbeta CDR3 regions were amplified from genomic DNA using the immunoSEQ Assay, a bias-controlled multiplex PCR. The authors processed their data as follows. Within the assay, amplification of reference gene primers was used to estimate how many nucleated cells each sample contained. To quantify the absolute abundance of each unique TCRbeta CDR3 rearrangement, sequence reads were collapsed and filtered. For each sample, productive Simpson clonality was calculated as the square root of Simpson's diversity index over productive rearrangements. This is the immuneACCESS table as TCRdb keeps it, with only in-frame sequences that have V and J called. A part of the clones is gone; compared with another copy, unresolved V genes explain less than half, and the rest is unexplained. Clone size and the V and J calls come from that table; the DNA yielded D and trimming. The sample records just over 650,000 clones, approximately 90% of which are singletons. Roughly 0.25% of the sample goes to the ten largest clones.

Collaborating institutions collected whole blood in K2EDTA tubes following their own protocols. Collaborator samples were shipped for TCRbeta analysis as frozen whole blood, isolated PBMCs, or DNA extracted from either sample type. Recombination connected TRBV27 to TRBJ2-1; a weak D assignment points to TRBD1 (6 bases agree). The TCR sequence derives from a woman under 30 with acute or convalescent COVID-19. The sample comprised peripheral blood. Here is the DNA: TGTGCCAGCAGGCTAGGGGGAAGCTCCTACAATGAGCAGTTCTTC. It encodes CASRLGGSSYNEQFF.